This T cell receptor (beta chain) was obtained from a study of T cells after posttransplantation cyclophosphamide. General observations from the study: TRB clonality was highly associated with recipient CMV seropositivity and reactivation.

TCRdb's copy holds only in-frame clones and misses some; the assay was immunoSEQ multiplex PCR. In the table there are roughly 18,000 clones, 83% of which are singletons. On this clone itself: Its target is unknown.

On the day of bone marrow donation, the related graft donor provided peripheral blood. The CDR3 length is 18 residues. CDR1 is SGHDT, CDR2 YYEEEE, per germline. Unmatched junction bases numbered 13, after V lost 3 bases and J lost 1 base. The specimen was memory CD4+ T cells sorted from blood. The sequence was obtained from a man younger than 45 in good health and a related stem cell transplant donor. This rearrangement joins TRBV5-6 to TRBJ2-3; TRBD2 aligns across 8 bases. For the CDR3, the DNA is TGTGCCAGCAGCTCTAGGGTAGCGGGGCCCCTGGGCACAGATACGCAGTATTTT. Translating it yields CASSSRVAGPLGTDTQYF.